The text below deals with one T cell receptor (beta chain). Its antigen is unknown. These data originate in a study of cytomegalovirus exposure and HLA in healthy donors. General observations from the study: Fewer N-insertions (relative to the roughly 700-donor mean) were reportedly seen in an Asian-associated ancestry cluster in a later analysis. In a later analysis, TCR beta V- and J-gene trimming showed a link to a missense DCLRE1C variant. Some segments of the V type, notably TRBV6-2 and TRBV6-3, were excluded as indistinguishable.

Germline CDR1 and CDR2: MDHEN and SYDVKM. The ends lost 1 base at V and 4 bases at J; junction bases unmatched: 10. This CDR3 has 17 amino acids. 13 Jbeta primers and 60 Vbeta primers were used for the PCR. Method: immunoSEQ multiplex PCR; TCRdb's copy keeps in-frame clones and lacks some. The sample has tens of thousands of clones, about 81% seen once; the top ten hold roughly 3%. Sequencing was carried out using PBMCs. The V and J genes are TRBV28 and TRBJ1-2, with 9 bases that match TRBD1. This sequence originates from a woman aged 40 to 50 in good health and CMV-seronegative. CDR3 DNA sequence: TGTGCCAGCAGTTTATACACATCCGGGACAGGGATCTATGGCTACACCTTC. Amino acids: CASSLYTSGTGIYGYTF.